This TCR beta chain came from a study of regulatory T cells in long-lasting Graves disease. V shed 3 bases and J shed 2 bases, with 8 bases lying between them. The CDR3 spans 14 residues. This clonotype was detected a few times. Arm-PCR of CDR3 regions and iRepertoire HTBI primers were used to build TCR beta libraries. A single record per CDR3 protein comes from TCRdb applying MiXCR to the multiplex PCR reads. The sample gives 390,000 or so distinct CDR3 sequences, approximately 25% of which show up once; 25% to 35% is in the top ten. Time point reported: persistent/refractory GD, antithyroid drugs over 5 years with positive TRAb. PBMC RNA was the source of the TCR library.

The specimen comprised peripheral blood mononuclear cells (PBMCs), sampled when the disease was refractory, from a patient treated with antithyroid drugs. The chain links TRBV12-3 or TRBV12-4 to TRBJ1-3; a weak D match, TRBD1 (5 bases). The TCR comes from a woman aged 40 to 50 with Graves disease. Here the CDR3 reads CASSFGGAGNTIYF. The DNA for the CDR3 is TGTGCCAGCAGTTTCGGGGGGGCTGGAAACACCATATATTTT.